This passage covers 26 T cell receptor beta chains from one sample sequenced in a study of blood T cell repertoires in COVID-19. Profiling relied on immunoSEQ multiplex PCR, and the TCRdb table lists in-frame clones only, not all of them. The data show over 150,000 clones, roughly 84% seen once. Sequencing was done on a sample of peripheral blood. The source is a human donor in a cohort sampled during active COVID-19.

The chain carries TRBV27 and TRBJ2-7, with D unresolved. V lost 0 bases and J 1 base, leaving 7 bases between the germline ends. CDR3 length equals 14 residues. The germline V gene encodes CDR1 MNHEY and CDR2 SMNVEV (reference sequence). CDR3 DNA: TGTGCCAGCAGTTTATCCCTCGTTTCCTACGAGCAGTACTTC. Translating it yields CASSLSLVSYEQYF.

The chain uses TRBV4-2 and TRBJ2-7; 10 positions match TRBD2. V dropped 4 bases and J dropped 1; count of bases not matched to a gene: 16. Germline CDR1 LGHNA, CDR2 YNFKEQ. The CDR3 sequence is 19 residues long. CDR3 loop: CASSPRLRAELAGSYEQYF. The CDR3 coding sequence is TGTGCCAGCAGCCCAAGACTACGGGCGGAACTAGCGGGGTCCTACGAGCAGTACTTC.

The genes are TRBV6-1 and TRBJ1-1; D is uncertain. The germline gives CDR1 MNHNS, CDR2 SASEGT. The CDR3 length is 12 residues. With 2 bases removed from V and 5 bases from J, the gap between germline ends came to 6 bases. CDR3 residues: CASSERRTEAFF. The CDR3 nucleotides read TGTGCCAGCAGTGAAAGGAGGACTGAAGCTTTCTTT.

This chain links TRBV7-9 with TRBJ1-1; TRBD1 matches 9 bases. Losses at the gene ends were 3 bases for V and 1 base for J; bases not matched to a gene: 3. This CDR3 is 15 amino acids long. The germline V gene has CDR1 SEHNR and CDR2 FQNEAQ (reference sequence). Written as DNA, the CDR3 is TGTGCCAGCAGCTTTCGGGACAGGGAGAACACTGAAGCTTTCTTT. Its protein is CASSFRDRENTEAFF.

This chain joins TRBV15 and TRBJ2-7; possible D gene TRBD2, 5 bases. Looked up from germline, CDR1 is LNHNV and CDR2 is YYDKDF (reference sequence). The ends were cut back, 3 bases at V and 5 bases at J, with 14 bases in the middle. CDR3 length: 14 residues. The DNA of the CDR3 is TGTGCCACCAGCAGTTTGGAGGCTAGCAACGAGCAGTACTTC. This translates into CATSSLEASNEQYF.

The rearrangement links TRBV30 to TRBJ2-2, with unresolved D. The germline V and J ends were trimmed by 5 bases and 6 bases, with 31 bases remaining between them. This CDR3 is 19 amino acids long. Germline V gene data show CDR1 as GTSNPN and CDR2 as SVGIG (reference sequence). The CDR3 sequence: CAWVSLKFASTVVAGELFF. CDR3 sequence (DNA): TGTGCCTGGGTATCTCTCAAATTCGCCAGTACCGTGGTTGCCGGGGAGCTGTTTTTT. The variable domain in full, with the rest retrieved from reference TRBV30 and TRBJ2-2, is SQTIHQWPATLVQPVGSPLSLECTVEGTSNPNLYWYRQAAGRGLQLLFYSVGIGQISSEVPQNLSASRPQDRQFILSSKKLLLSDSGFYLCAWVSLKFASTVVAGELFFGEGSRLTVL.

Details on this clone: Other DNA sequences in this sample translate to the same CDR3. This chain uses TRBV20-1 with TRBJ2-7; no clear D gene. Looked up from germline, CDR1 is DFQATT and CDR2 is SNEGSKA (reference sequence). The CDR3 covers 13 residues. V was trimmed by 3 bases and J by 0 bases, leaving 9 bases between them. CDR3 bases: TGCAGTGCTAGTGGCGGCTCCTCCTACGAGCAGTACTTC. The encoded protein is CSASGGSSYEQYF.

The chain couples TRBV27 to TRBJ2-1; the match to TRBD2 covers 8 bases. J was trimmed by 0 bases and V by 3 bases; bases with no gene match: 4. The germline V gene has CDR1 MNHEY and CDR2 SMNVEV (reference sequence). The CDR3 is 16 residues long. CDR3 DNA: TGTGCCAGCAGTTTGATTGCGGGAGGCTCCTACAATGAGCAGTTCTTC. It is translated as CASSLIAGGSYNEQFF.

The chain joins TRBV28 to TRBJ2-3, with 7 bases identical to TRBD2. The CDR3 is 14 residues long. V shed 3 bases, J shed 1 base, and the junction held 1 base outside the gene matches. The germline V gene has CDR1 MDHEN and CDR2 SYDVKM. CDR3 sequence (DNA): TGTGCCAGCAGTTTCCTAGCGGGCACAGATACGCAGTATTTT. Amino acid sequence: CASSFLAGTDTQYF.

This clone has a handful of counts. This chain links TRBV7-6 with TRBJ2-5, with a possible D match to TRBD2 (6 bases). V lost 4 bases, J lost 5 bases, and 11 bases lay in between. The V gene's germline CDR1 is SGHVS and CDR2 FNYEAQ. The CDR3 totals 13 residues. In DNA form, the CDR3 reads TGTGCCAGCAGCTCCGGGAGTGGGGAGACCCAGTACTTC. Amino acid sequence: CASSSGSGETQYF.

The chain is built from TRBV7-9 and TRBJ1-4; TRBD1 matches 10 bases. With V trimmed by 7 bases and J by 5 bases, 7 bases remained unmatched. Germline assignment: CDR1 SEHNR and CDR2 FQNEAQ (reference sequence). CDR3 length: 15 residues. CDR3 DNA sequence: TGTGCCAGCACCGCCCCGACAGGGGGCAATGAAAAACTGTTTTTT. Protein product: CASTAPTGGNEKLFF. The full variable domain, completed using reference TRBV7-9 and TRBJ1-4, is DTGVSQNPRHKITKRGQNVTFRCDPISEHNRLYWYRQTLGQGPEFLTYFQNEAQLEKSRLLSDRFSAERPKGSFSTLEIQRTEQGDSAMYLCASTAPTGGNEKLFFGSGTQLSVL.

V gene TRBV24-1 combines with J gene TRBJ1-5; D possibly corresponds to TRBD1 (6 bases). This CDR3 has 14 amino acids. Germline values: CDR1 KGHDR, CDR2 SFDVKD. Trimming removed 3 bases at V and 7 bases at J, with 12 bases between. CDR3 loop: CATSDHRVHQPQHF. In DNA, the CDR3 is TGTGCCACCAGTGATCACAGGGTCCACCAGCCCCAGCATTTT.

This rearrangement joins TRBV19 to TRBJ2-1, with 12 bases identical to TRBD2. With 5 bases clipped from V and 10 bases from J, the junction kept 9 bases outside the gene matches. Germline CDR1 reads LNHDA; CDR2 reads SQIVND (reference sequence). The CDR3 is 15 residues long. The CDR3 sequence is CASSSKSSGRGEQFF. The CDR3 DNA reads TGTGCCAGTAGTTCTAAGTCTAGCGGGAGGGGGGAGCAGTTCTTC.

V is TRBV28 and J is TRBJ2-5, with a tentative D call TRBD1 (6 bases). The CDR3 loop spans 16 amino acids. CDR1 and CDR2 (germline): MDHEN, SYDVKM. Trimming stripped 7 bases from V and 5 bases from J, with 23 bases between. The CDR3 here is CASTFARRGWRETQYF. DNA for the CDR3: TGTGCCAGCACTTTCGCCCGAAGGGGGTGGAGGGAGACCCAGTACTTC.

This clone was seen a single time. V gene TRBV2 combines with J gene TRBJ1-1; 11 bases match TRBD1. Germline V gene data show CDR1 as SNHLY and CDR2 as FYNNEI. The CDR3 loop spans 12 amino acids. The V gene end was trimmed by 10 bases and the J gene end by 4 bases; junction bases not matched to a gene: 2. The CDR3 DNA sequence: TGTGCCACCGGGACAGGGGGCACTGAAGCTTTCTTT. Translated, it gives CATGTGGTEAFF. The full variable domain, with the rest looked up from reference TRBV2 and TRBJ1-1, is EPEVTQTPSHQVTQMGQEVILRCVPISNHLYFYWYRQILGQKVEFLVSFYNNEISEKSEIFDDQFSVERPDGSNFTLKIRSTKLEDSAMYFCATGTGGTEAFFGQGTRLTVV.

The rearrangement uses TRBV9 and TRBJ2-7; 12 bases are shared with TRBD2. This CDR3 is 15 amino acids long. Trimming cost V 4 bases and J 2 bases; bases outside gene matches: 4. In germline, CDR1 is SGDLS, CDR2 YYNGEE. The CDR3 here is CASSSGLAGTYEQYF. The CDR3 nucleotides read TGTGCCAGCAGCAGCGGACTAGCGGGAACCTACGAGCAGTACTTC.

This chain uses TRBV3-1 (or the pseudogene TRBV3-2) with TRBJ1-4; perhaps TRBD1 as D (5 bases). The CDR3 spans 14 residues. Per the germline V gene, CDR1 is LGHDT and CDR2 is YNNKEL (reference sequence). The ends were cut back, 2 bases at V and 7 bases at J, with 11 bases in the middle. The CDR3 region is CASSQQGAGEKLFF. The CDR3 nucleotides are TGTGCCAGCAGCCAACAGGGAGCGGGTGAAAAACTGTTTTTT.

The chain is built from TRBV9 and TRBJ1-6; D is possibly TRBD1 (5 bases). This CDR3 has 16 amino acids. Trimming took 0 bases from V and 0 from J, leaving 7 bases between them. Germline assignment: CDR1 SGDLS and CDR2 YYNGEE. The DNA of the CDR3 is TGTGCCAGCAGCGTAGAGGGGCACTCCTATAATTCACCCCTCCACTTT. Amino acids: CASSVEGHSYNSPLHF.

The genes are TRBV15 and TRBJ1-2; possibly TRBD1 for D (5 bases). This CDR3 region has 12 residues. Germline V gives CDR1 LNHNV, CDR2 YYDKDF (reference sequence). V gave up 7 bases and J gave up 4 bases, with 10 bases separating them. CDR3 protein: CATTDDSYGYTF. In DNA form, the CDR3 reads TGTGCCACCACCGACGACAGCTATGGCTACACCTTC.

CDR3 in DNA: TGCGCCAGCAGCTGGACAAGGACAGAGCCGAACACTGAAGCTTTCTTT. This encodes CASSWTRTEPNTEAFF. V is TRBV5-1 and J is TRBJ1-1, with D possibly TRBD1 on 6 matching bases. Trimming took off 3 bases at V and 1 base at J, with 16 bases between the two ends. CDR1 is SGHRS and CDR2 is YFSETQ in the germline V gene. This CDR3 region has 16 residues.

The chain couples TRBV18 to TRBJ1-5; D may be TRBD1 (5 bases). Germline-derived CDR1 and CDR2 are KGHSH and LQKENI. The ends were cut back, 1 base at V and 6 bases at J, with 16 bases in the middle. The CDR3 is made up of 16 amino acids. Here the CDR3 DNA reads TGTGCCAGCTCACCACTAGGATCCAGGGTATTTCAGCCCCAGCATTTT. Translation: CASSPLGSRVFQPQHF.

The chain is built from TRBV5-1 and TRBJ1-1; D not resolved. The CDR3 spans 14 residues. Trimming stripped 0 bases from V and 3 bases from J, with 9 bases between. Looked up from germline, CDR1 is SGHRS and CDR2 is YFSETQ. The DNA for the CDR3 is TGCGCCAGCAGCTTGGTGAGAGGGTACACTGAAGCTTTCTTT. Protein sequence: CASSLVRGYTEAFF.

The chain couples TRBV4-2 to TRBJ2-1; D might be TRBD1 (6 bases). Germline V gene lookup returns CDR1 LGHNA and CDR2 YNFKEQ. Trimming cost V 0 bases and J 7 bases, with 13 bases left between them. This CDR3 spans 15 amino acids. CDR3 region: CASSQDSIRGNEQFF. CDR3 DNA: TGTGCCAGCAGCCAAGACAGTATCAGGGGTAATGAGCAGTTCTTC.

This chain links TRBV2 with TRBJ1-6; tentative D call: TRBD1 (6 bases). V lost 6 bases and J 0 bases, leaving 9 bases between the germline ends. This CDR3 spans 15 amino acids. CDR1 is SNHLY, CDR2 FYNNEI, per germline. CDR3 sequence reads: CASRWTDSYNSPLHF. As DNA, the CDR3 is TGTGCCAGCAGATGGACAGACTCCTATAATTCACCCCTCCACTTT.

This clone has a single count. The rearrangement links TRBV19 to TRBJ1-5; 7 nucleotides agree with TRBD1. V trimming: 2 bases; J trimming: 0 bases; junction bases outside the gene matches: 13. Germline lookup yields CDR1 LNHDA and CDR2 SQIVND (reference sequence). The CDR3 has 19 amino acids. CDR3 sequence (DNA): TGTGCCAGTAGTATACGTGGGAATTTGGGACAGTATAGCAATCAGCCCCAGCATTTT. It codes for CASSIRGNLGQYSNQPQHF.

The V call is TRBV5-6, the J call TRBJ1-4; tentatively, D is TRBD1 (6 bases). V gave up 1 base and J gave up 7 bases, with 17 bases separating them. This CDR3 is 16 amino acids long. Germline CDR1 and CDR2: SGHDT and YYEEEE. DNA of the CDR3: TGTGCCAGCAGCTTGCTCGGGACACCTCCCGGTGAAAAACTGTTTTTT. Translation gives CASSLLGTPPGEKLFF.